These T cell receptor beta chains were read from a single sample in a study of blood T cell repertoires in COVID-19. The assay was immunoSEQ multiplex PCR, and TCRdb's table has in-frame clones only and misses some. The sample lists 200,000 or so clones, less than 90% occurring once. The sequenced sample was peripheral blood. These receptors all come from a human donor in a cohort sampled during active COVID-19. Each CDR3 is given with its conserved first and last residue. The D gene is left open where the match is weak. Rows give clone size only sometimes, using once, few, many, or a class for an expanded clone.

>16|TRBJ2-2|few|TRBD1|TRBV19
TGTGCCAGTAGTATTCTGGGACAGGCAAGGTACGGGGAGCTGTTTTTT
CASSILGQARYGELFF
>15|TRBJ1-1|.|.|TRBV23-1
TGCGCCAGCGGGGCGCACAGCACGGGGGACACTGAAGCTTTCTTT
CASGAHSTGDTEAFF
>13|TRBJ2-7|.|.|TRBV27
TGTGCCAGCAGTCTCGGACAAACCTACGAGCAGTACTTC
CASSLGQTYEQYF
>14|TRBJ2-1|.|.|TRBV27
TGTGCCAGCAGTTTAAACTCGCAGACGGGTCAGCAGTTCTTC
CASSLNSQTGQQFF
>15|TRBJ2-1|.|TRBD1|TRBV2
TGTGCCAGCAGGGTCCCAGGGGGCGCCTACAATGAGCAGTTCTTC
CASRVPGGAYNEQFF
>12|TRBJ2-7|.|.|TRBV28
TGTGCCAGCAGTTTGGGGGGTTACGAGCAGTACTTC
CASSLGGYEQYF
>17|TRBJ2-1|.|TRBD2|TRBV28
TGTGCCAGCAATTTACCCCACGGGGGGGACTCCTACAATGAGCAGTTCTTC
CASNLPHGGDSYNEQFF
>12|TRBJ1-2|.|.|TRBV24-1
TGTGCCATCGCCTCGGAGGGCAGCGGCTACACCTTC
CAIASEGSGYTF
>11|TRBJ1-3|.|.|TRBV3-1/TRBV3-2
TGTGCCAGCTCAGCTGGAAACACCATATATTTT
CASSAGNTIYF
>15|TRBJ2-7|few|.|TRBV3-1/TRBV3-2
TGTGCCAGCAGCCAGGGACTTTCGATACTATACGAGCAGTACTTC
CASSQGLSILYEQYF
>13|TRBJ2-4|once|.|TRBV3-1/TRBV3-2
TGTGCCAGCAGCCCGTCTAGTGAAAACATTCAGTACTTC
CASSPSSENIQYF
>14|TRBJ2-1|.|TRBD1|TRBV5-1
TGCGCCAGCAGCTTTGACAGGGATTGGAATGAGCAGTTCTTC
CASSFDRDWNEQFF
>12|TRBJ1-1|once|.|TRBV19
TGTGCCAGTAGGAGGGGGAGTACTGAAGCTTTCTTT
CASRRGSTEAFF
>17|TRBJ1-4|.|.|TRBV6-6
TGTGCCAGCAGTCGCGCCCGTACCCCCTACTCTAATGAAAAACTGTTTTTT
CASSRARTPYSNEKLFF
>17|TRBJ2-6|.|.|TRBV4-1
TGCGCCAGCAGCCAAGAGGGGGGGGCGCGTGGGGCCAACGTCCTGACTTTC
CASSQEGGARGANVLTF
>15|TRBJ2-1|.|TRBD2|TRBV5-1
TGCGCCAGCAGCTTGGAAGCGGGGTGGAGGAATGAGCAGTTCTTC
CASSLEAGWRNEQFF
>16|TRBJ2-5|once|.|TRBV11-3
TGTGCCAGCAGCTTTGGCAGGGAAGGGCTCAGAGAGACCCAGTACTTC
CASSFGREGLRETQYF
>12|TRBJ1-2|.|TRBD1|TRBV30
TGTGCCTGGACACAGGGGATAGAGGGCTACACCTTC
CAWTQGIEGYTF
>14|TRBJ1-1|.|.|TRBV9
TGTGCCAGCAGCGTAGGCGAGGTTCCCACTGAAGCTTTCTTT
CASSVGEVPTEAFF
>11|TRBJ1-5|.|.|TRBV19
TGTGCCAGTAGTATCGGTGGGCCCCAGCATTTT
CASSIGGPQHF
>16|TRBJ2-3|.|.|TRBV18
TGTGCCAGCTCCCCGGGACAATTCCCTGGGACAGATACGCAGTATTTT
CASSPGQFPGTDTQYF
>10|TRBJ2-1|many|.|TRBV20-1
TGCAGTGCTCCCATGAATGAGCAGTTCTTC
CSAPMNEQFF
>13|TRBJ2-7|.|.|TRBV24-1
TGTGCCACCAGTGATTTAGGCAGGCACGAGCAGTACTTC
CATSDLGRHEQYF
>13|TRBJ1-1|.|.|TRBV29-1
TGCAGCGCAAAAGGAGGGGACGGAACTGAAGCTTTCTTT
CSAKGGDGTEAFF
>14|TRBJ2-3|.|.|TRBV6-5
TGTGCCAGCAGTTACTCTCGGGGTTCAGATACGCAGTATTTT
CASSYSRGSDTQYF
>14|TRBJ1-1|.|.|TRBV7-9
TGTGCCAGCAGCTTAACGGCAGGTAACACTGAAGCTTTCTTT
CASSLTAGNTEAFF
>16|TRBJ1-5|.|.|TRBV19
TGTGCCAGCCGGAGGGGGGGTATGTTTGCGGATCAGCCCCAGCATTTT
CASRRGGMFADQPQHF
>16|TRBJ2-2|.|TRBD1|TRBV30
TGTGCCTGGAGTGTATGGGGACAGGGATTCACCGGGGAGCTGTTTTTT
CAWSVWGQGFTGELFF
>14|TRBJ2-3|few|TRBD1|TRBV3-1/TRBV3-2
TGTGCCAGCAGCTCGGGACAGTTCACAGATACGCAGTATTTT
CASSSGQFTDTQYF
>15|TRBJ1-1|.|.|TRBV29-1
TGCAGCGTTGATTGGGGGGGCAGGGGCTATACTGAAGCTTTCTTT
CSVDWGGRGYTEAFF
>14|TRBJ1-5|.|TRBD1|TRBV11-2
TGTGCCAGCAGCTTAGGGACAGGGGATCAGCCCCAGCATTTT
CASSLGTGDQPQHF
>14|TRBJ1-2|.|.|TRBV28
TGTGCCAGCGTGAGTATCGGTATTGGCTATGGCTACACCTTC
CASVSIGIGYGYTF
>13|TRBJ2-7|.|.|TRBV6-6
TGTGCCAGCAGTTACGTTGACACCTACGAGCAGTACTTC
CASSYVDTYEQYF
>19|TRBJ2-3|.|TRBD2|TRBV5-1
TGCGCCAGCAGCTTGGCCTTGCTAGCGGGAGGAACTTTAACAGATACGCAGTATTTT
CASSLALLAGGTLTDTQYF
>17|TRBJ2-2|.|TRBD1|TRBV27
TGTGCCAGCAGTCTCCGACCGGGACAGGGGAGCACCGGGGAGCTGTTTTTT
CASSLRPGQGSTGELFF
>13|TRBJ1-2|.|TRBD1|TRBV19
TGTGCCAGTAGTTTTACAGGGGATGGGAGCTACACCTTC
CASSFTGDGSYTF
>12|TRBJ2-2|.|.|TRBV19
TGTGCCAGTGGAACACTAAGCGGGGAGCTGTTTTTT
CASGTLSGELFF
>11|TRBJ2-1|.|.|TRBV2
TGTGCCAGCGCCAGCGTCAATGAGCAGTTCTTC
CASASVNEQFF
>15|TRBJ2-5|.|.|TRBV11-2
TGTGCCAGCAGCCGTGGACAGACCACTTCGGAGACCCAGTACTTC
CASSRGQTTSETQYF
>16|TRBJ1-5|few|TRBD1|TRBV2
TGTGCCAGCAGTTCTAACTTAGACAGGGGGAAACAGCCCCAGCATTTT
CASSSNLDRGKQPQHF
>11|TRBJ1-2|.|TRBD1|TRBV20-1
TGCAGTACCACGGACAGGGACGGCTACACCTTC
CSTTDRDGYTF
>16|TRBJ1-1|.|TRBD1|TRBV2
TGTGCCAGCAGTGAAACGGACAGGGGGCGGACTACTGAAGCTTTCTTT
CASSETDRGRTTEAFF
>14|TRBJ2-7|.|TRBD1|TRBV30
TGTGCCTGGAGAGTCAGGACGACAGGGGACGAGCAGTACTTC
CAWRVRTTGDEQYF
>14|TRBJ2-2|.|.|TRBV19
TGTGCCTCACGCCGGGCAGGGGTCACCGGGGAGCTGTTTTTT
CASRRAGVTGELFF
>14|TRBJ1-5|.|.|TRBV24-1
TGTGCCACCAGTGAACCAGGGTGGGGTCAGCCCCAGCATTTT
CATSEPGWGQPQHF
>16|TRBJ1-5|.|.|TRBV7-8
TGTGCCAGCAGCCCAACCCTTCGGGGGGGCAGGCAGCCCCAGCATTTT
CASSPTLRGGRQPQHF
>10|TRBJ1-1|few|.|TRBV6-1
TGTGCCAGCAGTGAAGCCCTGGCTTTCTTT
CASSEALAFF
>18|TRBJ2-1|once|TRBD2|TRBV19
TGTGCCAGTACCGATAGCGGGGGTCTGGGAAGCTCCTACAATGAGCAGTTCTTC
CASTDSGGLGSSYNEQFF
>14|TRBJ2-7|few|.|TRBV28
TGTGCCAGCAGTCCGGTTGGAGGGGTCTACGAGCAGTACTTC
CASSPVGGVYEQYF
>17|TRBJ1-3|.|TRBD1|TRBV10-3
TGTGCCACCCGGGACAGGGAAAGGGGTAGCTCTGGAAACACCATATATTTT
CATRDRERGSSGNTIYF
>14|TRBJ1-4|.|TRBD1|TRBV11-1
TGTGCCAGCAGCTCCGGGACAGGGGGTGAAAAACTGTTTTTT
CASSSGTGGEKLFF
>14|TRBJ1-4|.|TRBD1|TRBV13
TGTGCCAGCAGCTTACGACAGGGTAATGAAAAACTGTTTTTT
CASSLRQGNEKLFF
>18|TRBJ2-6|few|TRBD1|TRBV7-7
TGTGCTAGCAGCCCAACCCCCGGGACAGGGACTGGGGCCAACGTCCTGACTTTC
CASSPTPGTGTGANVLTF